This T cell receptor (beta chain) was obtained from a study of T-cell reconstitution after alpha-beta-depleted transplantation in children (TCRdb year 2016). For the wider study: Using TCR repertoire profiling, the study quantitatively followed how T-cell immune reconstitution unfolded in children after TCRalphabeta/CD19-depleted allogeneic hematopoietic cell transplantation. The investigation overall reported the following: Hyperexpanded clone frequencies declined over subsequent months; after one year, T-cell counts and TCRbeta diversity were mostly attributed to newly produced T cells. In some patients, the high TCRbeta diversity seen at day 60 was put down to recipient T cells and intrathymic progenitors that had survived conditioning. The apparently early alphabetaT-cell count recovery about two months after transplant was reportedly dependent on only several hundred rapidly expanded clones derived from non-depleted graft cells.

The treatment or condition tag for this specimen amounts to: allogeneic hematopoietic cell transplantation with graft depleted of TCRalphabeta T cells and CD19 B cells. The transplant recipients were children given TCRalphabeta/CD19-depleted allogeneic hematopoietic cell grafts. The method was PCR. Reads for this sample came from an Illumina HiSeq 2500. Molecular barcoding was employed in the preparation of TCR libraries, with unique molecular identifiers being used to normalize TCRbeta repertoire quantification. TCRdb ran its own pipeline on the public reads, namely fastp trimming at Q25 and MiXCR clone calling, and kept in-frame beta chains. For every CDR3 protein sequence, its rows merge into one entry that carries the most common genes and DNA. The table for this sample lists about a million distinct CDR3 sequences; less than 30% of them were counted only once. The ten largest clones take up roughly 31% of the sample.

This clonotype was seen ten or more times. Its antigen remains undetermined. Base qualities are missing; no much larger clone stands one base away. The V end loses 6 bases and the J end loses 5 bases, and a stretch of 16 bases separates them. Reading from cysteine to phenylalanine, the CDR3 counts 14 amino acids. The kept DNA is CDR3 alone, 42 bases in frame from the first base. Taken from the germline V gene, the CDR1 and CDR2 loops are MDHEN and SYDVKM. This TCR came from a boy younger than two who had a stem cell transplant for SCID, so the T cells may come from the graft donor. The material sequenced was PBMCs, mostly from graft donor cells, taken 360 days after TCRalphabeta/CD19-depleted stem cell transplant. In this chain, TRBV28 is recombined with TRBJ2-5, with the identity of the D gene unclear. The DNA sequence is TGTGCCAGCAGAGCTGTAGCCGCCTGGGAGACCCAGTACTTC. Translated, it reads CASRAVAAWETQYF.